These 30 T cell receptor beta chains were all obtained from the same sample, sequenced in a study of regulatory T cells in long-lasting Graves disease (dated by TCRdb to about 2021). The time point label for this specimen denotes: persistent/refractory GD, antithyroid drugs over 5 years with positive TRAb. For both TCR sequencing and RNA sequencing, RNA was extracted from PBMCs in TRIzol. The library relied on multiplex PCR. The run used an Illumina HiSeq 4000. CDR3 regions were amplified by Arm-PCR with iRepertoire HTBI primers to construct TCR beta libraries. Starting from the raw public reads, TCRdb applied fastp trimming at Q25, assembled clones with MiXCR and retained in-frame beta chains. Under each unique CDR3 protein, matching rows form one entry showing the most common genes and DNA. Within this sample are 310,000 or so distinct CDR3 sequences, with roughly 21% of them counted one time only. Jointly, the top ten make up about 29% of the sample.

The input for sequencing was peripheral blood mononuclear cells (PBMCs), taken when the disease was refractory, from a patient treated with antithyroid drugs. The receptors were gathered from a female donor with Graves disease.

This clonotype was found many times. The chain employs TRBV20-1 and TRBJ1-2; the match to TRBD1 covers 7 bases. CDR3 length: 14 residues. V gave up 0 bases and J gave up 7 bases; unmatched junction bases: 8. Per the germline V gene, CDR1 is DFQATT and CDR2 is SNEGSKA (reference sequence). The CDR3 sequence is CSARDGTGESGYTF. CDR3 sequence (DNA): TGCAGTGCTAGAGATGGAACAGGGGAAAGTGGCTACACCTTC.

For this clonotype: Mismatch with germline at one junction end may stem from a read error. This rearrangement joins TRBV7-2 to TRBJ1-6; 9 bases line up with TRBD1. CDR1 is SGHTA and CDR2 is FQGNSA in the germline V gene. The CDR3 is 15 residues long. CDR3 bases: TGCGCCAGCAGCCGTAGGACAGGGGTTAATTCACCCCTCCACTTT. Protein product: CASSRRTGVNSPLHF.

Regarding this clonotype: It may be a read error: a sequence one base away is much more abundant. The CDR3 end shows no conserved phenylalanine or tryptophan, and so a read error is likely. The V call is TRBV28, the J call TRBJ2-7, with 7 bases that match TRBD2. The germline gives CDR1 MDHEN, CDR2 SYDVKM. CDR3 length: 14 residues. V was pared by 6 bases and J by 4 bases, with 9 bases of the junction left unmatched. The CDR3 protein is CASSARRELYEQYS. CDR3 nucleotides: TGTGCCAGCAGCGCCAGGCGGGAGTTATACGAGCAGTACTCC.

The chain uses TRBV18 and TRBJ2-5; D is ambiguous. Germline V gene data show CDR1 as KGHSH and CDR2 as LQKENI. Between the trimmed V and J ends, which lost 1 base and 5 bases, there was a span of 20 bases. This CDR3 is built from 17 residues. For the CDR3, the DNA is TGTGCCAGCTCACCACTTCCACGATCCCCAAGGTCCGAGACCCAGTACTTC. Residues: CASSPLPRSPRSETQYF.

J is TRBJ1-5 and V is TRBV20-1; D call uncertain. Germline V gene sequence: CDR1 DFQATT, CDR2 SNEGSKA (reference sequence). V shed 0 bases and J shed 0 bases, with 9 bases lying between them. The CDR3 contains 15 residues. The CDR3 sequence: CSAREPGDSNQPQHF. CDR3 DNA: TGCAGTGCTAGAGAACCGGGAGATAGCAATCAGCCCCAGCATTTT.

The gene calls are TRBV7-8 and TRBJ2-7; the match to TRBD1 covers 9 bases. Losses at the gene ends were 5 bases for V and 5 bases for J; bases not matched to a gene: 7. Germline V gives CDR1 SGHVS, CDR2 FQNEAQ. The CDR3 length is 14 residues. The chain's CDR3 is CASSHRDRVNEQYF. The CDR3, as DNA: TGTGCCAGCAGCCACCGGGACAGGGTCAACGAGCAGTACTTC.

Many counts were recorded for this clonotype. The chain has TRBV2 and TRBJ1-1; D is possibly TRBD1 (6 bases). CDR3 length equals 14 residues. V shed 2 bases and J shed 6 bases, with 13 bases lying between them. From germline, CDR1 is SNHLY and CDR2 FYNNEI. In DNA, the CDR3 is TGTGCCAGCAGTGAACCCCAGGGGCTGTCTGAAGCTTTCTTT. It encodes CASSEPQGLSEAFF.

This rearrangement joins TRBV29-1 to TRBJ2-2, with TRBD2 matching over 7 bases. The germline V gene encodes CDR1 SQVTM and CDR2 ANQGSEA. The CDR3 contains 11 residues. The J segment lost 6 bases and the V segment lost 7 bases, leaving 2 bases of the junction unmatched. DNA for the CDR3: TGCAGCGGCGGGGGTGCCGGGGAGCTGTTTTTT. Its protein product is CSGGGAGELFF.

This clonotype was detected ten times or more. DNA for the CDR3: TGTGCCAGCAGTCAGGGGGGGATGCATTCACCCCTCCACTTT. It encodes CASSQGGMHSPLHF. This chain joins TRBV27 and TRBJ1-6; TRBD1 agrees at 7 bases. This CDR3 region has 14 residues. Per the germline V gene, CDR1 is MNHEY and CDR2 is SMNVEV (reference sequence). Trimming at V came to 5 bases and at J to 8 bases, leaving 6 bases not matched to a gene.

V gene TRBV3-1 combines with J gene TRBJ1-2; a weak D match, TRBD1 (6 bases). V dropped 1 base and J dropped 3 bases, with 18 bases sitting between them. CDR1 is LGHDT and CDR2 is YNNKEL in the germline V gene (reference sequence). The CDR3 consists of 17 residues. The CDR3 spells CASSQAGHLQGHYGYTF. The CDR3 region has the DNA TGTGCCAGCAGCCAAGCGGGACACCTACAGGGTCACTATGGCTACACCTTC.

This clonotype has only a few counts. The rearrangement joins TRBV20-1 to TRBJ2-7; 9 nucleotides align to TRBD1. The germline gives CDR1 DFQATT, CDR2 SNEGSKA (reference sequence). V was clipped by 6 bases and J by 6 bases; unmatched bases: 18. There are 16 residues in the CDR3. CDR3 residues: CSAKLFLGQGLGEQYF. The CDR3 region has the DNA TGCAGTGCCAAGCTCTTTTTGGGACAGGGACTCGGCGAGCAGTACTTC.

This clonotype was recorded a few times. V and J are TRBV28 and TRBJ2-4; D is ambiguous. Trimming pared 6 bases from V and 1 base from J, leaving 19 bases between. This CDR3 has 17 residues. Germline V gene lookup returns CDR1 MDHEN and CDR2 SYDVKM. The CDR3, as DNA: TGTGCCAGCAGCTCCCGAAGGCAAATAGTGGCCAAAAACATTCAGTACTTC. Translating gives CASSSRRQIVAKNIQYF.

In this sample, this clonotype turned up many times. The V gene is TRBV27, the J gene TRBJ1-5; D gene uncertain. CDR3 length: 13 residues. The V end lost 0 bases, the J end lost 8 bases, and 8 bases lay between the germline ends. Germline V gene data show CDR1 as MNHEY and CDR2 as SMNVEV (reference sequence). CDR3 DNA: TGTGCCAGCAGTTTATCTGGGATTAAGCCCCAGCATTTT. It encodes CASSLSGIKPQHF.

The rearrangement uses TRBV7-9 and TRBJ2-2; possible D gene TRBD2, 6 bases. This CDR3 has 15 residues. V lost 3 bases to trimming and J lost 6 bases, with 14 bases between them. Germline V gene lookup returns CDR1 SEHNR and CDR2 FQNEAQ (reference sequence). This CDR3 reads CASSFGGRSAGELFF. The CDR3 bases are TGTGCCAGCAGCTTTGGGGGGAGATCGGCCGGGGAGCTGTTTTTT.

The rearrangement links TRBV12-5 to TRBJ2-1; D is ambiguous. The V end lost 2 bases, the J end lost 5 bases, and 16 bases lay between the germline ends. The CDR3 loop spans 16 amino acids. Germline CDR1 reads LGHNT; CDR2 reads FRNRAP. The CDR3 protein is CASGLPPGSVDNEQFF. The DNA for the CDR3 is TGTGCTAGTGGTTTGCCACCCGGGTCCGTAGACAATGAGCAGTTCTTC.

This clonotype showed up many times. The chain recombines TRBV18 with TRBJ2-4, with D uncertain. Germline loops: CDR1 KGHSH, CDR2 LQKENI. Trimming took 8 bases from V and 6 from J, leaving 14 bases between them. The CDR3 has 13 residues. CDR3 sequence: CASSLGLGNIQYF. CDR3 nucleotide sequence: TGTGCCAGCAGCTTAGGGTTGGGAAACATTCAGTACTTC.

The rearrangement links TRBV6-6 to TRBJ1-1; no clear D gene. V was cut by 0 bases and J by 7 bases, with 18 bases left in between. The germline CDR1 and CDR2 sequences are MNHNY and SVGAGI (reference sequence). This CDR3 has 16 residues. The CDR3 DNA follows: TGTGCCAGCAGTTACTCGATGTTAAGAACAGCGTTTGAAGCTTTCTTT. It specifies CASSYSMLRTAFEAFF.

This clonotype occurred many times. This chain connects TRBV28 to TRBJ2-5, with TRBD2 as a possible D gene (5 bases). CDR3 length equals 13 residues. From germline, CDR1 is MDHEN and CDR2 SYDVKM. Trimming removed 6 bases from V and 3 bases from J, with 11 bases in between. The CDR3 nucleotides are TGTGCCAGCAGAAGCGCCGGGGAAGAGACCCAGTACTTC. This gives the protein CASRSAGEETQYF.

This clonotype was seen many times. This chain connects TRBV7-2 to TRBJ1-6, with D perhaps matching TRBD1 (5 bases). Trimming removed 1 base from V and 10 bases from J, with 17 bases in between. This CDR3 is 16 amino acids long. CDR1 and CDR2 from the germline V gene are SGHTA and FQGNSA. CDR3 DNA sequence: TGTGCCAGCAGCTTAGAAGGGGTCAGGGCTGGGTCACCCCTCCACTTT. Its protein product is CASSLEGVRAGSPLHF. The full variable domain, completed using reference TRBV7-2 and TRBJ1-6, is GAGVSQSPSNKVTEKGKDVELRCDPISGHTALYWYRQSLGQGLEFLIYFQGNSAPDKSGLPSDRFSAERTGGSVSTLTIQRTQQEDSAVYLCASSLEGVRAGSPLHFGNGTRLTVT.

This clonotype was counted a few times. The CDR3 region is CASSRGLAETHTQYF. CDR3 DNA sequence: TGTGCCAGCAGCCGCGGACTAGCGGAGACCCATACGCAGTATTTT. The chain recombines TRBV6-1 with TRBJ2-3; TRBD2 matches at 10 bases. CDR3 length equals 15 residues. The ends lost 6 bases at V and 7 bases at J; junction bases unmatched: 10. CDR1 and CDR2 from the germline V gene are MNHNS and SASEGT.

This clonotype appeared a few times. The CDR3 nucleotides read TGTGCCATCAGTGACCCTGTGAGCCGAGAGCAGTACTTC. It codes for CAISDPVSREQYF. This chain connects TRBV10-3 to TRBJ2-7; D not resolved. Germline V gene lookup returns CDR1 ENHRY and CDR2 SYGVKD. Trimming left V 3 bases short and J 7 bases short, with 13 bases between. The CDR3 contains 13 residues.

This clonotype has a count of ten or more. This rearrangement joins TRBV7-6 to TRBJ2-7; 14 bases line up with TRBD2. V shed 3 bases, J shed 4 bases, and the junction held 2 bases outside the gene matches. CDR3 length: 15 amino acids. The V gene's germline CDR1 is SGHVS and CDR2 FNYEAQ. The CDR3 is CASSLGLAGDYEQYF. CDR3 nucleotides: TGTGCCAGCAGCTTGGGACTAGCGGGAGATTACGAGCAGTACTTC.

This clonotype was counted at least ten times. The V and J genes are TRBV30 and TRBJ1-2; 8 bases agree with TRBD1. V shed 5 bases and J 8 bases; nucleotides not matched to a gene: 7. This CDR3 spans 12 amino acids. From germline, CDR1 is GTSNPN and CDR2 SVGIG (reference sequence). The CDR3 protein is CAWGRQGSGYTF. The CDR3 bases are TGTGCCTGGGGGAGACAGGGGAGCGGCTACACCTTC.

This clonotype was detected ten times or more. The chain joins TRBV7-2 to TRBJ1-5, with D maybe TRBD1 (5 bases). Trimming removed 1 base from V and 3 bases from J, with 10 bases in between. From germline, CDR1 is SGHTA and CDR2 FQGNSA. The CDR3 runs 15 residues. CDR3 protein: CASSLVPGDNQPQHF. As DNA, the CDR3 is TGTGCCAGCAGCTTAGTCCCGGGGGACAATCAGCCCCAGCATTTT.

As concerns this clonotype: This sequence may be a read error, since a much larger clone differs from it by one base. The genes are TRBV11-2 and TRBJ2-7, with a possible D match to TRBD1 (5 bases). CDR1 is SGHAT and CDR2 is FQNNGV in the germline V gene. This CDR3 has 14 amino acids. The CDR3 loop reads CTSSLAGHPYEQYF. In DNA form, the CDR3 reads TGTACCAGCAGCTTAGCAGGGCACCCCTACGAGCAGTACTTC.

This clonotype was detected many times. The chain links TRBV24-1 to TRBJ1-1, with 12 bases aligning to TRBD1. The CDR3 extends over 14 amino acids. CDR1 and CDR2 from the germline V gene are KGHDR and SFDVKD. Trimming took 7 bases from V and 1 from J; bases not matched to a gene: 0. The CDR3 DNA follows: TGTGCCACCAGGGGACAGGGGGCGAACACTGAAGCTTTCTTT. Amino acid sequence: CATRGQGANTEAFF.

There are many counts of this clonotype. The CDR3 region has the DNA TGTGCCAGCAGCGTCGGGGGACTCGAGACCCAGTACTTC. Translating gives CASSVGGLETQYF. The rearrangement uses TRBV2 and TRBJ2-5; perhaps TRBD2 as D (6 bases). Germline CDR1 reads SNHLY; CDR2 reads FYNNEI. Trimming shortened V by 6 bases and J by 5 bases, and 13 bases separated the two germline ends. The CDR3 is 13 amino acids.

This clonotype was counted only a few times. The V call is TRBV4-1, the J call TRBJ2-7, with 13 bases matching TRBD2. The junction had 14 bases not matched to a gene; V was cut back by 1 base and J by 2 bases. The CDR3 totals 20 residues. Germline CDR1 is MGHRA and CDR2 is YSYEKL. The CDR3 region is CASSQASLGLAGRLPYEQYF. The CDR3 nucleotides are TGCGCCAGCAGCCAAGCTTCCCTGGGACTAGCGGGACGACTGCCCTACGAGCAGTACTTC.

The gene calls are TRBV13 and TRBJ1-3; D is unresolved. CDR1 PRHDT and CDR2 FYEKMQ come from the germline V gene (reference sequence). V lost 5 bases and J 0 bases, leaving 8 bases between the germline ends. This CDR3 has 14 residues. The CDR3 sequence: CASSEGFSGNTIYF. CDR3 in DNA: TGTGCCAGCAGCGAGGGTTTCTCTGGAAACACCATATATTTT.

Ten or more counts support this clonotype. J is TRBJ1-1 and V is TRBV24-1; D is uncertain. Trimming stripped 4 bases from V and 0 bases from J, with 5 bases between. The CDR3 runs 13 residues. CDR1 is KGHDR, CDR2 SFDVKD, per germline. CDR3 sequence: CATSDSVNTEAFF. The CDR3 DNA reads TGTGCCACCAGTGACAGTGTGAACACTGAAGCTTTCTTT.